What follows are 2 T cell receptor beta chains derived from one specimen sequenced in a study of identical twins (TCRdb year 2016). Preparation of the library involved 5' RACE. The reads were generated on an Illumina HiSeq 2000. In-frame beta chains were kept once TCRdb had trimmed the public reads at Q25 with fastp and called clones with MiXCR. CDR3 protein sequences are deduplicated, and each keeps its most common genes and DNA. The sample yields roughly 350,000 distinct CDR3 sequences; around an eighth were counted once. In total, the top ten clones hold 7.2% of the sample. The same data also went into a second study, on yellow fever vaccine responses in identical twins.

The sequenced material came from CD8+ T cells sorted from blood. The receptors were gathered from a woman under 30 in good health.

The rearrangement links TRBV20-1 to TRBJ2-3; 9 nucleotides align to TRBD2. The CDR3 extends over 16 amino acids. The germline V gene encodes CDR1 DFQATT and CDR2 SNEGSKA (reference sequence). Germline trimming cut 1 base from V and 0 bases from J; bases unmatched to any gene: 5. This chain's CDR3 is CSARGTSGYSTDTQYF. The CDR3 DNA reads as TGCAGTGCTAGAGGCACTAGCGGGTATAGCACAGATACGCAGTATTTT.

This clonotype was observed a few times. The chain joins TRBV19 to TRBJ1-5; tentative D call: TRBD1 (5 bases). This CDR3 region has 12 residues. The V and J ends lost 7 bases and 4 bases respectively, with 8 bases between them. Germline V gene data show CDR1 as LNHDA and CDR2 as SQIVND (reference sequence). The CDR3 DNA reads as TGTGCCAGTATCGGGGGAAATCAGCCCCAGCATTTT. This gives the protein CASIGGNQPQHF.